These 13 T cell receptor beta chains share one sample of origin, sequenced in a study of blood T cell repertoires in COVID-19. The repertoire was sequenced with immunoSEQ multiplex PCR; TCRdb's copy has only in-frame clones and lacks some. The table records more than 90,000 clones, under 85% of them present only once. Material: peripheral blood. These receptors came from a human donor in a cohort sampled during active COVID-19.

The CDR3 coding sequence is TGTGCCAGCAGCCCCAGGGACAGGGGGACCTACGAGCAGTACTTC. It encodes CASSPRDRGTYEQYF. The chain is built from TRBV7-9 and TRBJ2-7; 11 bases fit TRBD1. Germline V gives CDR1 SEHNR, CDR2 FQNEAQ (reference sequence). The V segment lost 5 bases and the J segment 2 bases; nucleotides outside the gene matches: 5. The CDR3 covers 15 residues.

V and J are TRBV5-1 and TRBJ2-1; 8 positions agree with TRBD1. The V and J ends lost 6 bases and 1 base, in that order; junction bases with no gene match: 6. This CDR3 comprises 15 residues. In germline, CDR1 is SGHRS, CDR2 YFSETQ. The CDR3 DNA reads as TGCGCCAGCACCATAACAGGGGGGTCCTACAATGAGCAGTTCTTC. Residues: CASTITGGSYNEQFF.

The rearrangement joins TRBV23-1 to TRBJ2-5, with 7 bases identical to TRBD2. TRBV23-1 is designated an ORF whose function remains uncertain. This CDR3 spans 14 amino acids. V shed 11 bases, J shed 5 bases, and the junction held 14 bases outside the gene matches. The CDR3 nucleotides read TGCGCCGGCCCCTGGCGCGGGGGAGGGGAGACCCAGTACTTC. This gives the protein CAGPWRGGGETQYF.

In regard to this clone: The sample contains more than one DNA sequence encoding this CDR3. V gene TRBV9 combines with J gene TRBJ1-1; 10 nucleotides match TRBD1. After removal of 0 bases from V and 0 bases from J, the junction contained 2 bases not matched to a gene. The CDR3 covers 16 residues. CDR1 SGDLS and CDR2 YYNGEE come from the germline V gene. CDR3: CASSVGTGGLNTEAFF. The CDR3 DNA is TGTGCCAGCAGCGTAGGGACAGGGGGATTGAACACTGAAGCTTTCTTT.

This sequence joins TRBV2 and TRBJ2-7; 14 nucleotides align to TRBD2. The CDR3 totals 15 residues. The V gene's germline CDR1 is SNHLY and CDR2 FYNNEI. The V segment lost 7 bases and the J segment 6 bases; nucleotides outside the gene matches: 8. The CDR3 region has the DNA TGTGCCAGCACTGGACTAGCGGGGGGAAGGGGCGAGCAGTACTTC. Its protein product is CASTGLAGGRGEQYF.

The gene calls are TRBV4-3 and TRBJ2-7; a weak D match, TRBD1 (6 bases). Germline V gives CDR1 LGHNA, CDR2 YSLEER. V was shortened by 0 bases and J by 7 bases, with 13 bases between the two germline ends. The CDR3 spans 14 residues. The CDR3 DNA is TGCGCCAGCAGCCAAGAGGCAGCCCAGGGGGAGCAGTACTTC. This encodes CASSQEAAQGEQYF.

The rearrangement joins TRBV6-5 to TRBJ2-1; TRBD2 matches 9 bases. The CDR3 loop spans 16 amino acids. CDR1 is MNHEY, CDR2 SVGAGI, per germline. V was clipped by 0 bases and J by 7 bases; unmatched bases: 7. CDR3 region: CASSYSRGRARNEQFF. The CDR3, as DNA: TGTGCCAGCAGTTACTCACGCGGGAGGGCCAGGAATGAGCAGTTCTTC.

The V gene is TRBV4-2, the J gene TRBJ2-1; 9 bases are a match to TRBD2. This CDR3 is built from 16 residues. With V trimmed by 4 bases and J by 3 bases, 7 bases remained unmatched. The germline gives CDR1 LGHNA, CDR2 YNFKEQ. CDR3 coding DNA: TGTGCCAGCAGCCTCCTCCAGCGGGGGGACTACAATGAGCAGTTCTTC. It encodes CASSLLQRGDYNEQFF.

This clone was counted a few times. V usage is TRBV11-1 and J usage is TRBJ2-7, with 11 positions matching TRBD2. The V gene end was trimmed by 4 bases and the J gene end by 2 bases; junction bases not matched to a gene: 4. Germline V lookup: CDR1 SGHAT, CDR2 FQDESV (reference sequence). This CDR3 has 15 residues. This CDR3 is CASSYLAGGAYEQYF. CDR3 sequence (DNA): TGTGCCAGCAGCTACTTAGCGGGAGGGGCCTACGAGCAGTACTTC. Based on the CDR3 plus reference TRBV11-1 and TRBJ2-7, the full variable domain is EAEVAQSPRYKITEKSQAVAFWCDPISGHATLYWYRQILGQGPELLVQFQDESVVDDSQLPKDRFSAERLKGVDSTLKIQPAELGDSAMYLCASSYLAGGAYEQYFGPGTRLTVT.

The gene calls are TRBV11-2 and TRBJ2-1, with D possibly TRBD1 on 5 matching bases. V was pared by 4 bases and J by 6 bases, with 16 bases between. CDR1 SGHAT and CDR2 FQNNGV come from the germline V gene. There are 15 residues in the CDR3. CDR3 DNA sequence: TGTGCCAGCAGCTCCCGGACACAGATTCGCAATGAGCAGTTCTTC. Its translation is CASSSRTQIRNEQFF.

This rearrangement joins TRBV27 to TRBJ2-1, with 8 positions matching TRBD2. There are 13 residues in the CDR3. In germline, CDR1 is MNHEY, CDR2 SMNVEV (reference sequence). J gave up 3 bases and V 6 bases, and 1 base lay outside the gene matches. The CDR3 region is CASRREGYNEQFF. CDR3 coding DNA: TGTGCCAGCAGACGGGAGGGCTACAATGAGCAGTTCTTC.

This rearrangement joins TRBV18 to TRBJ1-5; perhaps TRBD1 as D (6 bases). There are 16 residues in the CDR3. Germline lookup yields CDR1 KGHSH and CDR2 LQKENI. Trimming left V 6 bases short and J 0 bases short, with 15 bases between. Written as DNA, the CDR3 is TGTGCCAGCTCCCCCAGGGGAGGGGATAGCAATCAGCCCCAGCATTTT. This gives the protein CASSPRGGDSNQPQHF.

This sequence joins TRBV10-3 and TRBJ1-1; no definite D call. The CDR3 covers 13 residues. V dropped 4 bases and J dropped 1 base, with 7 bases sitting between them. Germline CDR1 and CDR2: ENHRY and SYGVKD. CDR3 coding DNA: TGTGCCATCAGTGTAGGAGGGAACACTGAAGCTTTCTTT. Translation: CAISVGGNTEAFF.